This T cell receptor (beta chain) was sequenced for a study of Ad26.COV2.S vaccination and SARS-CoV-2 variants. Study-level findings and limits: CD8+ and CD4+ T cells specific for spike reportedly responded with substantial breadth after vaccination.

A remark on this clone: Its antigen is currently unknown.

Clones were read by immunoSEQ multiplex PCR, and TCRdb kept only the in-frame ones, dropping some. This table holds hundreds of thousands of clones, 89% found once. The treatment: roughly 18 received Ad26.COV2.S at low or high dose, single or two shots; a few received placebo; per-sample allocation not given. All samples were drawn on day 63, counting from the first vaccine or placebo injection. SARS-CoV-2 spike from the Wuhan strain was encoded by the vaccine, an Ad26 vector. The clonotype originates from a person between 18 and 65 years old who received the Ad26.COV2.S COVID-19 vaccine or a placebo. The source material was peripheral blood, sampled in a trial of Ad26.COV2.S vaccine versus placebo.

The DNA of the CDR3 is TGTGCCAGCAGCAGTCTAAACGGGGCTGGGGGAGAGACCCAGTACTTC. Translating gives CASSSLNGAGGETQYF. J is TRBJ2-5 and V is TRBV5-6; D might be TRBD1 or TRBD2, each matching 5 bases. Germline V gene sequence: CDR1 SGHDT, CDR2 YYEEEE. The V gene lost 4 bases and the J gene lost 4 bases, with 20 bases spanning the gap. The CDR3 covers 16 residues.